This T cell receptor beta chain was sequenced during a study of blood T cell repertoires in COVID-19. Study at large: Some COVID-19 samples were acute and others convalescent; all came from the United States, Italy and Spain. Sample material is recorded as cDNA or gDNA derived from T cells, B-cell-depleted T cells, or PBMCs.

Methods used by the authors: Reference gene primer amplification in the assay estimated nucleated cell counts. The protocol was immunoSEQ multiplex PCR, while the TCRdb copy is restricted to in-frame clones and leaves out a portion. The V and J calls and clone size were taken over from that table, and D and trimming were inferred from the DNA. The sample has 55,000 to 90,000 clones, about 85% seen once. The V gene lost 7 bases and the J gene lost 4 bases, with 14 bases spanning the gap. The CDR3 sequence is 14 residues long. Per germline, CDR1 SGHAT and CDR2 FQNNGV. The J gene is TRBJ1-3, the V gene TRBV11-2; unclear D gene. The sequence was obtained from a man between 65 and 85 years old with active COVID-19. What was sequenced was peripheral blood. The CDR3 sequence is CASMPGIGGNTIYF. The CDR3 DNA reads TGTGCCAGCATGCCCGGGATTGGGGGAAACACCATATATTTT.